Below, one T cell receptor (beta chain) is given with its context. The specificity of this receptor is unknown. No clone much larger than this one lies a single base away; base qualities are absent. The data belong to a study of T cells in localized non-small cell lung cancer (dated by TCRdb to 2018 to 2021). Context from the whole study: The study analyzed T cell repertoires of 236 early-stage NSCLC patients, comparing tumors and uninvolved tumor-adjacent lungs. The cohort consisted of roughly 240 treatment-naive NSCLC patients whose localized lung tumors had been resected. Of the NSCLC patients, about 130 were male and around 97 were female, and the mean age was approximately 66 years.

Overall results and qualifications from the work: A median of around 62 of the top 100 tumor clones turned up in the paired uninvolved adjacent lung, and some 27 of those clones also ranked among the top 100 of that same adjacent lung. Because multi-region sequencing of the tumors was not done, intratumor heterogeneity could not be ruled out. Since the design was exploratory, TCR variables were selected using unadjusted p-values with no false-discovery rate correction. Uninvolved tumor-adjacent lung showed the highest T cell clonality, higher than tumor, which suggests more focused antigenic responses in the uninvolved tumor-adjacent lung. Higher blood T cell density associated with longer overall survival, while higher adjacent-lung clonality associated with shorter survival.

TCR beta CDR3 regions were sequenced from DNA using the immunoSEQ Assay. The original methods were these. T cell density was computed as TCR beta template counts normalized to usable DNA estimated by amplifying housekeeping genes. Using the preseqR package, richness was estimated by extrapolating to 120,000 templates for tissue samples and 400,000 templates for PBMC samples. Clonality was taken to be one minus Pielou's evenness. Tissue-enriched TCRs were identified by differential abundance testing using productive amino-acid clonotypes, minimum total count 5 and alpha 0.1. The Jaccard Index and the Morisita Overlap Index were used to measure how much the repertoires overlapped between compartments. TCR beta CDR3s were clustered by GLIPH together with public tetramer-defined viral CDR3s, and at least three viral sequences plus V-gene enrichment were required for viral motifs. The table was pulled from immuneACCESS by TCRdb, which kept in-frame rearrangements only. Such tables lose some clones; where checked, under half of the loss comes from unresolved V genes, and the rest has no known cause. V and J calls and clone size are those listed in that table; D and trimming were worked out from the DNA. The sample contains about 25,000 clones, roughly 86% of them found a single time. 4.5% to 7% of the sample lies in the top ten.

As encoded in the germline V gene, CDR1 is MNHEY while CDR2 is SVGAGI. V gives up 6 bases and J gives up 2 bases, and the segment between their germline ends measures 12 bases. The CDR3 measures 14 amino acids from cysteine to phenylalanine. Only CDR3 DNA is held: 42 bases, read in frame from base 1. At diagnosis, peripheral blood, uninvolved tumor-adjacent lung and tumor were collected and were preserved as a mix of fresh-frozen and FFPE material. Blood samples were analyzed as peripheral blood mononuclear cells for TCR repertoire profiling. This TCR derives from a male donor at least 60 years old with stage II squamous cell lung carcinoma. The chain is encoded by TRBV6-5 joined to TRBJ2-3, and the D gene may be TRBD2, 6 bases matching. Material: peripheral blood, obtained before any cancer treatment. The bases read TGTGCCAGCAGGCCGGGACTGATCACAGATACGCAGTATTTT. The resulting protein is CASRPGLITDTQYF.